Following are 25 T cell receptor beta chains from one sample sequenced in a study of blood T cell repertoires in COVID-19. Clones were read by immunoSEQ multiplex PCR, and TCRdb kept only the in-frame ones, dropping some. There are a few hundred thousand clones in the sample; around 90% occur only once, and about 2.5% lies in the top ten. Sequenced: peripheral blood. Receptor source: a person aged 18 to 29 with COVID-19, enrolled during active disease.

The chain joins TRBV4-2 to TRBJ2-7; 9 bases line up with TRBD1. With V trimmed by 4 bases and J by 1 base, 5 bases remained unmatched. The CDR3 is 15 residues long. Germline CDR1 is LGHNA and CDR2 is YNFKEQ. The CDR3, as DNA: TGTGCCAGCAGCCCTAGTGGGACAGGGTCCTACGAGCAGTACTTC. This sequence encodes CASSPSGTGSYEQYF.

This clone is a singleton in its sample. This chain uses TRBV29-1 with TRBJ1-4; maybe TRBD1 (6 bases). Trimming stripped 5 bases from V and 0 bases from J, with 10 bases between. The CDR3 spans 14 residues. Looked up from germline, CDR1 is SQVTM and CDR2 is ANQGSEA. CDR3 nucleotides: TGCAGCGTTACAGGGCCCGCAACTAATGAAAAACTGTTTTTT. This codes for CSVTGPATNEKLFF.

The rearrangement uses TRBV14 and TRBJ2-3, with D hard to call. CDR1 is SGHDN, CDR2 FVKESK, per germline. With 2 bases removed from V and 0 bases from J, the gap between germline ends came to 9 bases. The CDR3 runs to 15 residues. The CDR3 protein is CASSQIRTSTDTQYF. CDR3 nucleotides: TGTGCCAGCAGCCAAATTAGAACTAGCACAGATACGCAGTATTTT.

V is TRBV5-6 and J is TRBJ2-7; tentative D call: TRBD2 (5 bases). In germline, CDR1 is SGHDT, CDR2 YYEEEE. With 0 bases removed from V and 4 bases from J, the gap between germline ends came to 14 bases. There are 15 residues in the CDR3. The DNA of the CDR3 is TGTGCCAGCAGCTTGGCCCGCGGGTGGCAGTACGAGCAGTACTTC. Translating it yields CASSLARGWQYEQYF.

This clone came up once. V usage is TRBV4-3 and J usage is TRBJ2-3; D ambiguous. The length of the CDR3 is 15 residues. Germline V gene data show CDR1 as LGHNA and CDR2 as YSLEER. V lost 4 bases to trimming and J lost 2 bases, with 13 bases between them. The DNA for the CDR3 is TGCGCCAGCAGCCCCGAACCTACCATCACAGATACGCAGTATTTT. As protein: CASSPEPTITDTQYF.

The gene calls are TRBV7-2 and TRBJ1-2, with D possibly TRBD1 on 5 matching bases. The CDR3 sequence is 16 residues long. Looked up from germline, CDR1 is SGHTA and CDR2 is FQGNSA. Trimming pared 0 bases from V and 1 base from J, leaving 12 bases between. CDR3 loop: CASSLAGSGINYGYTF. The CDR3 nucleotides read TGTGCCAGCAGCTTAGCAGGATCAGGGATTAACTATGGCTACACCTTC.

V is TRBV19 and J is TRBJ1-1, with D tentatively TRBD1 (6 bases). This CDR3 comprises 13 residues. From germline, CDR1 is LNHDA and CDR2 SQIVND (reference sequence). The V and J ends lost 8 bases and 5 bases respectively, with 15 bases between them. DNA for the CDR3: TGTGCCAGTCATCCGCACACAGGGACTGAAGCTTTCTTT. Its translation is CASHPHTGTEAFF.

This chain joins TRBV6-5 and TRBJ2-7; D unresolved. Germline V gene data show CDR1 as MNHEY and CDR2 as SVGAGI. Trimming left V 6 bases short and J 6 bases short, with 12 bases between. The CDR3 is 12 residues long. The CDR3 region has the DNA TGTGCCAGCAGGCGAGTTGACTCCGAGCAGTACTTC. Protein sequence: CASRRVDSEQYF.

The chain links TRBV18 to TRBJ2-1; 7 bases are a match to TRBD2. Looked up from germline, CDR1 is KGHSH and CDR2 is LQKENI. The CDR3 totals 15 residues. V lost 0 bases and J lost 3; bases outside the gene matches: 2. The CDR3 DNA reads TGTGCCAGCTCACCACCGTCTAGCGGCTACAATGAGCAGTTCTTC. Translating it yields CASSPPSSGYNEQFF.

This clone occurred once. V and J are TRBV27 and TRBJ1-5, with D possibly matching TRBD1 (6 bases). Germline V gene lookup returns CDR1 MNHEY and CDR2 SMNVEV (reference sequence). Trimming pared 5 bases from V and 2 bases from J, leaving 10 bases between. The CDR3 runs to 14 residues. CDR3 region: CASSQQGGNQPQHF. In DNA, the CDR3 is TGTGCCAGCAGTCAACAGGGTGGCAATCAGCCCCAGCATTTT.

The chain uses TRBV19 and TRBJ1-5, with 8 bases identical to TRBD1. The CDR3 covers 15 residues. The germline gives CDR1 LNHDA, CDR2 SQIVND (reference sequence). V trimming: 5 bases; J trimming: 7 bases; junction bases outside the gene matches: 10. The CDR3, as DNA: TGTGCCAGTAGTCTTGGACAGGGTGGACGACAGCCCCAGCATTTT. It codes for CASSLGQGGRQPQHF.

This clone has a single count. The genes are TRBV11-2 and TRBJ2-1; 7 bases are a match to TRBD1. The CDR3 covers 12 residues. The germline CDR1 and CDR2 sequences are SGHAT and FQNNGV. Unmatched junction bases numbered 3, after V lost 5 bases and J lost 8 bases. The CDR3 here is CASSRGGYEQFF. The CDR3 nucleotides read TGTGCCAGCAGCCGAGGGGGCTATGAGCAGTTCTTC.

J is TRBJ2-2 and V is TRBV6-2 or TRBV6-3; D gene ambiguous. CDR3 length: 15 residues. Germline values: CDR1 MNHEY, CDR2 SVGEGT. Trimming shortened V by 0 bases and J by 7 bases, and 12 bases separated the two germline ends. CDR3 residues: CASSYSARRGGELFF. The DNA for the CDR3 is TGTGCCAGCAGTTACTCGGCAAGGAGAGGCGGGGAGCTGTTTTTT.

The V call is TRBV29-1, the J call TRBJ1-4; 8 bases match TRBD1. The V and J ends lost 6 bases and 5 bases, in that order; junction bases with no gene match: 8. The CDR3 covers 14 residues. Germline V gene data show CDR1 as SQVTM and CDR2 as ANQGSEA. Here the CDR3 reads CSVADRGGNEKLFF. For the CDR3, the DNA is TGCAGCGTCGCCGACAGGGGTGGAAATGAAAAACTGTTTTTT.

The rearrangement uses TRBV11-2 and TRBJ1-3; 7 bases align to TRBD1. In germline, CDR1 is SGHAT, CDR2 FQNNGV. The V segment lost 2 bases and the J segment 0 bases; nucleotides outside the gene matches: 7. The CDR3 loop spans 17 amino acids. The CDR3: CASSLRGQLISGNTIYF. Written as DNA, the CDR3 is TGTGCCAGCAGCTTAAGGGGACAGCTCATCTCTGGAAACACCATATATTTT.

This chain links TRBV5-6 with TRBJ2-4; 7 nucleotides match TRBD1. The CDR3 is made up of 13 amino acids. With 0 bases clipped from V and 9 bases from J, the junction kept 3 bases outside the gene matches. The germline V gene encodes CDR1 SGHDT and CDR2 YYEEEE. The CDR3 spells CASSLGQGGIQYF. The DNA for the CDR3 is TGTGCCAGCAGCTTGGGACAGGGCGGCATTCAGTACTTC.

The chain carries TRBV28 and TRBJ1-4; D remains unclear. The CDR3 runs to 14 residues. Germline CDR1 is MDHEN and CDR2 is SYDVKM. V lost 1 base and J 0 bases, leaving 3 bases between the germline ends. Here the CDR3 DNA reads TGTGCCAGCAGTTTATCTGCAACTAATGAAAAACTGTTTTTT. This sequence encodes CASSLSATNEKLFF.

This chain connects TRBV25-1 to TRBJ1-1; weak D call: TRBD1 (6 bases). The germline V and J ends were trimmed by 1 base and 5 bases, with 14 bases remaining between them. Germline loops: CDR1 MGHDK, CDR2 SYGVNS. The CDR3 contains 15 residues. The CDR3 loop is CASSESRAGATEAFF. In nucleotides, the CDR3 is TGTGCCAGCAGTGAATCGAGGGCGGGGGCTACTGAAGCTTTCTTT.

The gene calls are TRBV3-1 (or the pseudogene TRBV3-2) and TRBJ1-2, with 7 bases matching TRBD1. V shed 5 bases and J 3 bases; nucleotides not matched to a gene: 15. This CDR3 has 17 residues. The V gene's germline CDR1 is LGHDT and CDR2 YNNKEL (reference sequence). The CDR3 reads CASSTRTGRGFDYGYTF. CDR3 in DNA: TGTGCCAGCAGCACCAGGACAGGACGAGGATTTGACTATGGCTACACCTTC.

V and J are TRBV9 and TRBJ2-1, with 9 bases matching TRBD2. CDR1 is SGDLS, CDR2 YYNGEE, per germline. The J segment lost 6 bases and the V segment lost 3 bases, leaving 7 bases of the junction unmatched. The CDR3 loop spans 15 amino acids. CDR3 amino acids: CASSARLAESNEQFF. CDR3 in DNA: TGTGCCAGCAGCGCGCGACTAGCGGAGAGCAATGAGCAGTTCTTC.

This chain links TRBV24-1 with TRBJ2-1; 8 nucleotides line up with TRBD1. Germline V gives CDR1 KGHDR, CDR2 SFDVKD. CDR3 length equals 16 residues. V lost 2 bases and J lost 3; bases outside the gene matches: 5. CDR3 sequence reads: CATSDSGTGHYNEQFF. The CDR3 DNA reads TGTGCCACCAGTGATTCCGGGACAGGACACTACAATGAGCAGTTCTTC.

This sequence joins TRBV5-8 and TRBJ2-3, with 10 bases fitting TRBD2. Germline CDR1 reads SGHTS; CDR2 reads YDEGEE. The CDR3 runs to 14 residues. The junction had 6 bases not matched to a gene; V was cut back by 1 base and J by 10 bases. CDR3 protein: CASSLPLAGGPQYF. As DNA, the CDR3 is TGTGCCAGCAGCTTGCCTTTAGCGGGAGGTCCGCAGTATTTT.

To note about this clone: The junction does not match germline at one end; this may be a read error. The genes are TRBV4-1 and TRBJ1-6; perhaps TRBD1 as D (5 bases). This CDR3 region has 15 residues. Germline CDR1 is MGHRA and CDR2 is YSYEKL. Written as DNA, the CDR3 is TGCGCCAGCAGCCAACCGACAGATACTAATTCGCCCCTCCACTTT. It yields the protein CASSQPTDTNSPLHF.

The chain links TRBV19 to TRBJ1-2; TRBD1 matches at 9 bases. The CDR3 is made up of 13 amino acids. The V gene's germline CDR1 is LNHDA and CDR2 SQIVND (reference sequence). The J segment lost 8 bases and the V segment lost 5 bases, leaving 6 bases of the junction unmatched. CDR3 amino acids: CASSLWTGEGYTF. CDR3 in DNA: TGTGCCAGTAGTCTTTGGACAGGGGAGGGCTACACCTTC.

The rearrangement uses TRBV29-1 and TRBJ2-7; tentatively, D is TRBD2 (5 bases). Germline V lookup: CDR1 SQVTM, CDR2 ANQGSEA. CDR3 length: 13 amino acids. V shed 3 bases and J shed 3 bases, with 12 bases lying between them. CDR3 DNA sequence: TGCAGCGTTGAGCACCCGGGATACTACGAGCAGTACTTC. It yields the protein CSVEHPGYYEQYF.